This T cell receptor beta chain emerged from a study of response to subunit inactivated influenza vaccine. TCRdb reanalysed the RT-PCR reads using MiXCR and keeps one entry per CDR3 protein. The table includes 290,000 or so distinct CDR3 sequences, about 20% detected once. Regarding the study as a whole: Only a handful of new T cells, the authors suggested, are recruited with each seasonal influenza vaccination.

In its sample, this clonotype was seen a few times. Antigen: not known. Germline CDR1 SGHAT, CDR2 FQNNGV. There are 14 residues in the CDR3. V was clipped by 1 base and J by 3 bases, with 7 bases between them. The chain recombines TRBV11-2 with TRBJ1-3; no firm D call. Sequencing was performed on PBMCs from blood, taken about 20 months after vaccination. This TCR was sampled from a man aged 45 to 70 who received an inactivated influenza vaccine. The CDR3 DNA reads TGTGCCAGCAGCTTAGGGGGATTTGGAAACACCATATATTTT. Translated: CASSLGGFGNTIYF.